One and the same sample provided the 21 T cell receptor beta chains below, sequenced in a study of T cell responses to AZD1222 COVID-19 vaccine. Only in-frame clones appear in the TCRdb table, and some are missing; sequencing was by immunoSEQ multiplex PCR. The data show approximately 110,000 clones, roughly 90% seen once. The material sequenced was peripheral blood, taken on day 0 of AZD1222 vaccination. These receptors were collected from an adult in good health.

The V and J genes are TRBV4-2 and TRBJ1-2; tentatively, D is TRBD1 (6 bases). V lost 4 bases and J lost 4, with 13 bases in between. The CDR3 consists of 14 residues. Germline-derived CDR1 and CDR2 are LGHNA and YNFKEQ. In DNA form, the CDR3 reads TGTGCCAGCAGCCCTCGACAGGACACCTATGGCTACACCTTC. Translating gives CASSPRQDTYGYTF.

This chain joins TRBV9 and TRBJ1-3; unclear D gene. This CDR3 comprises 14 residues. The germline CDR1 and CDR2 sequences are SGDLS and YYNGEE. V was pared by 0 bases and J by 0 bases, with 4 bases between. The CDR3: CASSVASSGNTIYF. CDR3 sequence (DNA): TGTGCCAGCAGCGTAGCCAGCTCTGGAAACACCATATATTTT.

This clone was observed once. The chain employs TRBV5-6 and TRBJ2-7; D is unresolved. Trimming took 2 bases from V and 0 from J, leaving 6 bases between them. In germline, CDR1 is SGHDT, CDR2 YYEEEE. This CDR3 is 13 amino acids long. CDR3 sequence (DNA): TGTGCCAGCAGCTTATTAAGCTCCTACGAGCAGTACTTC. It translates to CASSLLSSYEQYF.

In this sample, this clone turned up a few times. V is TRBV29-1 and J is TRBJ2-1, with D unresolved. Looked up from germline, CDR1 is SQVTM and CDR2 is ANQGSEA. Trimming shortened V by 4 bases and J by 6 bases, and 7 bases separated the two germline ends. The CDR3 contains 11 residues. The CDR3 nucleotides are TGCAGCGTTGTAGGGTTCAATGAGCAGTTCTTC. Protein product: CSVVGFNEQFF.

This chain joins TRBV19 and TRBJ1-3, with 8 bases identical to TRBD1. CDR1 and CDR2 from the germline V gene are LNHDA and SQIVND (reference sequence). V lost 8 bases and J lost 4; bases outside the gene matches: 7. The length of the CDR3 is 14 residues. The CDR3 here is CASYDRGGGNTIYF. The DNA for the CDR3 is TGTGCCAGTTACGACAGGGGCGGCGGAAACACCATATATTTT. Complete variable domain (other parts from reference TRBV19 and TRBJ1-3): DGGITQSPKYLFRKEGQNVTLSCEQNLNHDAMYWYRQDPGQGLRLIYYSQIVNDFQKGDIAEGYSVSREKKESFPLTVTSAQKNPTAFYLCASYDRGGGNTIYFGEGSWLTVV.

As DNA, the CDR3 is TGTGCCAGCAGCTTGGGACAGGCGGATCAGCCCCAGCATTTT. Encoded protein: CASSLGQADQPQHF. The gene calls are TRBV5-6 and TRBJ1-5; D may be TRBD1 (6 bases). The ends were cut back, 0 bases at V and 5 bases at J, with 9 bases in the middle. Germline CDR1 and CDR2: SGHDT and YYEEEE. This CDR3 is built from 14 residues.

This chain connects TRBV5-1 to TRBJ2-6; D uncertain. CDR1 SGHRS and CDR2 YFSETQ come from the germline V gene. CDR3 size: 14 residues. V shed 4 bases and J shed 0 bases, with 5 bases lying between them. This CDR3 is CASSTNSGANVLTF. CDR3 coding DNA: TGCGCCAGCAGCACGAACTCTGGGGCCAACGTCCTGACTTTC.

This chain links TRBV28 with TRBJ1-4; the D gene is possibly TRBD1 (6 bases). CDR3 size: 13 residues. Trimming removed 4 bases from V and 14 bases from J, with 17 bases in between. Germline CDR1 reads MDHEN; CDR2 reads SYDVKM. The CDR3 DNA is TGTGCCAGCAGTTCTCCCTCTCGCGGGGGCCTGTTTTTT. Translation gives CASSSPSRGGLFF.

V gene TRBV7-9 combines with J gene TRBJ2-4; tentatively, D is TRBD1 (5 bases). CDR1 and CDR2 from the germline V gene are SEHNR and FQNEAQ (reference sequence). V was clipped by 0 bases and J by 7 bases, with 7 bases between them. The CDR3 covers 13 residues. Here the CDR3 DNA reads TGTGCCAGCAGCTTAGCAGGGGATAACATTCAGTACTTC. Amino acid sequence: CASSLAGDNIQYF.

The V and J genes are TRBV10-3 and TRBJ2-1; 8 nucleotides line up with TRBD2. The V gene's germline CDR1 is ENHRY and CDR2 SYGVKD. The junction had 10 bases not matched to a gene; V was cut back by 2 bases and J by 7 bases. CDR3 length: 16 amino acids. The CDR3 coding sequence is TGTGCCATCAGTGAGAGACTAGCGACCCAGTCGAATGAGCAGTTCTTC. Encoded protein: CAISERLATQSNEQFF.

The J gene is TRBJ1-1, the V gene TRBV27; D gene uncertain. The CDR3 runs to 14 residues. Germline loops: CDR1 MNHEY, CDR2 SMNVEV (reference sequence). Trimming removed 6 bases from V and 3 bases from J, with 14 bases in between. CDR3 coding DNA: TGTGCCAGCAGGCCGGTCGGCTGGGACACTGAAGCTTTCTTT. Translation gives CASRPVGWDTEAFF.

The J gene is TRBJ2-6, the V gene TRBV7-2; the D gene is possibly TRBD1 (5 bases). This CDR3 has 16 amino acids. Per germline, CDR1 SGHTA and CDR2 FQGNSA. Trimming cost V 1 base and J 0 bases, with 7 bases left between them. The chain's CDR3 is CASSLVGVSGANVLTF. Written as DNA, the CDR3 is TGTGCCAGCAGCTTAGTAGGGGTCTCTGGGGCCAACGTCCTGACTTTC.

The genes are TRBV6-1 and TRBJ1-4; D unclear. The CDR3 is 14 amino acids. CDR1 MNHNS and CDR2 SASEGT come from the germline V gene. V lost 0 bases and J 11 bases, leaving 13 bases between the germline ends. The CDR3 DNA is TGTGCCAGCAGTGAAGCGTGGCAGAGGCAGAAACTGTTTTTT. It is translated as CASSEAWQRQKLFF.

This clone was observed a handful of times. The CDR3 region has the DNA TGCGCCAGCGCCGAGGGTCACTTCTCTGAAGCTTTCTTT. Translating gives CASAEGHFSEAFF. The chain links TRBV10-1 to TRBJ1-1; D remains unclear. This CDR3 is 13 amino acids long. Germline V lookup: CDR1 WNHNN, CDR2 SYGVQD (reference sequence). Deletions cut 8 bases from V and 6 bases from J, with 16 bases between.

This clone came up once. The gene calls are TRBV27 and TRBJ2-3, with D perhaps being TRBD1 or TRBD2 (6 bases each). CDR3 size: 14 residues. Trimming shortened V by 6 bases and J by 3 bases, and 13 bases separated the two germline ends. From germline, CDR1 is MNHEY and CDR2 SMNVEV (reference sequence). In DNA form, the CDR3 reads TGTGCCAGCAGAGTACAAGGGGGGACAGATACGCAGTATTTT. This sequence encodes CASRVQGGTDTQYF.

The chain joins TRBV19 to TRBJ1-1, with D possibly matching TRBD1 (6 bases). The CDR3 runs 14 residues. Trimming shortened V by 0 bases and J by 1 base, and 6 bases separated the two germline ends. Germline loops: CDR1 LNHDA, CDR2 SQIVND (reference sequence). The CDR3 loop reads CASSIETGNTEAFF. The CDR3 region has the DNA TGTGCCAGTAGTATAGAGACAGGGAACACTGAAGCTTTCTTT.

The CDR3 DNA is TGCAGCGTTGAGGCAGGATTCGTTGAAGCTTTCTTT. Translation: CSVEAGFVEAFF. The V and J genes are TRBV29-1 and TRBJ1-1; no reliable D call. The CDR3 spans 12 residues. The V gene lost 3 bases and the J gene lost 7 bases, with 12 bases spanning the gap. Looked up from germline, CDR1 is SQVTM and CDR2 is ANQGSEA.

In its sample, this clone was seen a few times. The chain's CDR3 is CASSHLGASSGNTIYF. Here the CDR3 DNA reads TGTGCCAGCAGCCACCTGGGGGCGAGCTCTGGAAACACCATATATTTT. This chain joins TRBV4-2 and TRBJ1-3; D possibly corresponds to TRBD1 (6 bases). Deletions cut 3 bases from V and 0 bases from J, with 12 bases between. The CDR3 consists of 16 residues. The germline CDR1 and CDR2 sequences are LGHNA and YNFKEQ.

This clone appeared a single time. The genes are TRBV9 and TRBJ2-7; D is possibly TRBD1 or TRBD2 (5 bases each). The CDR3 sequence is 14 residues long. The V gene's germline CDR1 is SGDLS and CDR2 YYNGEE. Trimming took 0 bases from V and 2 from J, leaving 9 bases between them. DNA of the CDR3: TGTGCCAGCAGCGTAGCTGGGGACCCCTACGAGCAGTACTTC. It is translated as CASSVAGDPYEQYF.

The DNA for the CDR3 is TGTGCCAGCAGCCATATTAGTTTTCCCAGGGAGACCCAGTACTTC. The encoded protein is CASSHISFPRETQYF. V usage is TRBV3-1 (or the pseudogene TRBV3-2) and J usage is TRBJ2-5, with D hard to call. The CDR3 is 15 residues long. V was pared by 3 bases and J by 5 bases, with 16 bases between. CDR1 and CDR2 from the germline V gene are LGHDT and YNNKEL (reference sequence).

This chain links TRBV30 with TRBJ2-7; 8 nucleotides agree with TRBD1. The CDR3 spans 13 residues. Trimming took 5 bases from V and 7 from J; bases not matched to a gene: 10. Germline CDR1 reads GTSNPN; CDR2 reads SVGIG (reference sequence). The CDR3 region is CAWDQTGAWEQYF. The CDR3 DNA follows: TGTGCCTGGGATCAGACAGGGGCATGGGAGCAGTACTTC.